Below, 17 T cell receptor beta chains from the same sample are listed, as sequenced in a study of shared clonotypes between healthy human individuals. The table came from immunoSEQ multiplex PCR; TCRdb's copy has only in-frame clones and leaves some out. Counted here are roughly 500,000 clones, around 96% occurring once; the ten biggest clones make up about 0.064%. What was sequenced was naive CD4+ T cells sorted from blood. This sample's subset: CD45RA+ positively selected. The receptor source for this set is a woman younger than 45 in good health.

This chain links TRBV27 with TRBJ2-3; no reliable D call. CDR1 is MNHEY and CDR2 is SMNVEV in the germline V gene (reference sequence). The CDR3 runs to 14 residues. Trimming removed 8 bases from V and 4 bases from J, with 16 bases in between. In DNA form, the CDR3 reads TGTGCCAGCCGCGTGTCTCAAGTCGCAGATACGCAGTATTTT. This sequence encodes CASRVSQVADTQYF.

V usage is TRBV6-6 and J usage is TRBJ2-7, with 8 bases identical to TRBD1. The V gene end was trimmed by 2 bases and the J gene end by 4 bases; junction bases not matched to a gene: 7. The germline CDR1 and CDR2 sequences are MNHNY and SVGAGI (reference sequence). CDR3 length: 15 amino acids. CDR3 nucleotides: TGTGCCAGCAGTTACGGGCAGGGGGCAGGGTACGAGCAGTACTTC. Its protein is CASSYGQGAGYEQYF.

The V and J genes are TRBV19 and TRBJ1-4, with D hard to call. With 4 bases removed from V and 7 bases from J, the gap between germline ends came to 13 bases. The length of the CDR3 is 14 residues. Germline CDR1 is LNHDA and CDR2 is SQIVND (reference sequence). The CDR3 protein is CASSTETTGEKLFF. CDR3 DNA sequence: TGTGCCAGTAGTACTGAAACTACGGGTGAAAAACTGTTTTTT.

V usage is TRBV9 and J usage is TRBJ2-7; D gene uncertain. V was trimmed by 3 bases and J by 7 bases, leaving 11 bases between them. Per the germline V gene, CDR1 is SGDLS and CDR2 is YYNGEE. CDR3 size: 12 residues. The chain's CDR3 is CASSGASLEQYF. The CDR3 DNA sequence: TGTGCCAGCAGCGGGGCGTCGCTAGAGCAGTACTTC.

The chain carries TRBV6-6 and TRBJ1-6; D not resolved. Trimming took off 2 bases at V and 6 bases at J, with 5 bases between the two ends. The CDR3 covers 13 residues. From germline, CDR1 is MNHNY and CDR2 SVGAGI (reference sequence). This CDR3 is CASSYATNSPLHF. In nucleotides, the CDR3 is TGTGCCAGCAGTTACGCTACTAATTCACCCCTCCACTTT.

This sequence joins TRBV13 and TRBJ2-7, with 12 nucleotides matching TRBD2. There are 16 residues in the CDR3. Germline V lookup: CDR1 PRHDT, CDR2 FYEKMQ (reference sequence). The junction had 6 bases not matched to a gene; V was cut back by 5 bases and J by 1 base. The CDR3 bases are TGTGCCAGCAGCGCCAGGACTAGCGGGACATCCTACGAGCAGTACTTC. This encodes CASSARTSGTSYEQYF.

The CDR3 DNA follows: TGTGCCAGCAGCCAAGACCTAGGTGTTTTCGGGACTAATGAAAAACTGTTTTTT. The encoded protein is CASSQDLGVFGTNEKLFF. The chain couples TRBV4-2 to TRBJ1-4, with D hard to call. The CDR3 is 18 amino acids. Germline CDR1 and CDR2: LGHNA and YNFKEQ. V lost 0 bases to trimming and J lost 2 bases, with 16 bases between them.

The chain couples TRBV5-6 to TRBJ1-5, with 8 nucleotides matching TRBD1. The germline CDR1 and CDR2 sequences are SGHDT and YYEEEE. This CDR3 spans 14 amino acids. Trimming removed 3 bases from V and 2 bases from J; junction bases left unmatched: 1. The CDR3 nucleotides are TGTGCCAGCAGCTCGACAGGGGGCAATCAGCCCCAGCATTTT. This translates into CASSSTGGNQPQHF.

This sequence joins TRBV11-3 and TRBJ2-7; TRBD2 matches 7 bases. Unmatched junction bases numbered 10, after V lost 7 bases and J lost 4 bases. Germline assignment: CDR1 SGHNT and CDR2 YENEEA. The CDR3 has 14 residues. CDR3 loop: CASNSYSGAYEQYF. CDR3 bases: TGTGCCAGCAACTCATACAGCGGGGCTTACGAGCAGTACTTC.

V and J are TRBV6-4 and TRBJ1-2; D perhaps matches TRBD1 (5 bases). Germline CDR1 MRHNA, CDR2 SNTAGT. The CDR3 contains 14 residues. Trimming took 4 bases from V and 3 from J, leaving 12 bases between them. CDR3 sequence (DNA): TGTGCCAGCAGTGCTCAGGGAAAGGACTATGGCTACACCTTC. Its translation is CASSAQGKDYGYTF.

The J gene is TRBJ2-7, the V gene TRBV19, with TRBD1 identical over 8 bases. The trim removed 5 bases at V and 0 bases at J, leaving 15 bases unmatched. CDR1 is LNHDA and CDR2 is SQIVND in the germline V gene (reference sequence). The CDR3 loop spans 18 amino acids. CDR3 residues: CASSPGQGRVGDSYEQYF. The CDR3 DNA follows: TGTGCCAGTAGTCCCGGACAGGGAAGAGTCGGGGACTCCTACGAGCAGTACTTC. Drawing the rest from reference TRBV19 and TRBJ2-7, the complete variable domain is DGGITQSPKYLFRKEGQNVTLSCEQNLNHDAMYWYRQDPGQGLRLIYYSQIVNDFQKGDIAEGYSVSREKKESFPLTVTSAQKNPTAFYLCASSPGQGRVGDSYEQYFGPGTRLTVT.

The CDR3 DNA follows: TGTGCCAGCACTCTAGGAGGCGAGCTAAGTGAGCAGTTCTTC. Protein product: CASTLGGELSEQFF. The V gene is TRBV2, the J gene TRBJ2-1; a weak D match, TRBD2 (5 bases). Trimming cost V 7 bases and J 9 bases, with 19 bases left between them. The CDR3 is made up of 14 amino acids. Germline values: CDR1 SNHLY, CDR2 FYNNEI.

This sequence joins TRBV5-1 and TRBJ1-5; D remains unclear. V was pared by 0 bases and J by 1 base, with 8 bases between. Germline CDR1 is SGHRS and CDR2 is YFSETQ. This CDR3 region has 15 residues. CDR3 coding DNA: TGCGCCAGCAGCTTGGATGGGAAGAGCAATCAGCCCCAGCATTTT. Translated, it gives CASSLDGKSNQPQHF.

The V and J genes are TRBV6-6 and TRBJ1-1; D gene unclear. The CDR3 totals 13 residues. The V and J ends lost 4 bases and 8 bases respectively, with 14 bases between them. Germline CDR1 reads MNHNY; CDR2 reads SVGAGI (reference sequence). The CDR3 protein is CASSSAGLNEAFF. The CDR3 DNA sequence: TGTGCCAGCAGTTCAGCAGGCCTAAACGAAGCTTTCTTT.

J is TRBJ2-7 and V is TRBV15; 9 positions match TRBD2. This CDR3 is 14 amino acids long. Germline V gene lookup returns CDR1 LNHNV and CDR2 YYDKDF (reference sequence). The trim removed 1 base at V and 9 bases at J, leaving 7 bases unmatched. The CDR3, as DNA: TGTGCCACCAGCAGAGTTCCCCTGACTAGCGGGCAGTACTTC. Encoded protein: CATSRVPLTSGQYF.

A single count supports this clone. This chain links TRBV5-4 with TRBJ1-1, with TRBD1 as a possible D gene (6 bases). The CDR3 spans 15 residues. Germline V gene sequence: CDR1 SGHNT, CDR2 YYREEE (reference sequence). V lost 4 bases and J 6 bases, leaving 19 bases between the germline ends. The CDR3 loop is CASSLTGRGPAEAFF. The CDR3 bases are TGTGCCAGCAGCCTAACAGGGCGGGGGCCCGCTGAAGCTTTCTTT. Drawing the rest from reference TRBV5-4 and TRBJ1-1, the complete variable domain is ETGVTQSPTHLIKTRGQQVTLRCSSQSGHNTVSWYQQALGQGPQFIFQYYREEENGRGNFPPRFSGLQFPNYSSELNVNALELDDSALYLCASSLTGRGPAEAFFGQGTRLTVV.

This chain links TRBV5-4 with TRBJ2-2, with no clear D. Germline lookup yields CDR1 SGHNT and CDR2 YYREEE (reference sequence). V lost 1 base and J lost 1, with 5 bases in between. The CDR3 is 14 residues long. CDR3 DNA: TGTGCCAGCAGCTTGACAGTGAACACCGGGGAGCTGTTTTTT. Protein: CASSLTVNTGELFF.